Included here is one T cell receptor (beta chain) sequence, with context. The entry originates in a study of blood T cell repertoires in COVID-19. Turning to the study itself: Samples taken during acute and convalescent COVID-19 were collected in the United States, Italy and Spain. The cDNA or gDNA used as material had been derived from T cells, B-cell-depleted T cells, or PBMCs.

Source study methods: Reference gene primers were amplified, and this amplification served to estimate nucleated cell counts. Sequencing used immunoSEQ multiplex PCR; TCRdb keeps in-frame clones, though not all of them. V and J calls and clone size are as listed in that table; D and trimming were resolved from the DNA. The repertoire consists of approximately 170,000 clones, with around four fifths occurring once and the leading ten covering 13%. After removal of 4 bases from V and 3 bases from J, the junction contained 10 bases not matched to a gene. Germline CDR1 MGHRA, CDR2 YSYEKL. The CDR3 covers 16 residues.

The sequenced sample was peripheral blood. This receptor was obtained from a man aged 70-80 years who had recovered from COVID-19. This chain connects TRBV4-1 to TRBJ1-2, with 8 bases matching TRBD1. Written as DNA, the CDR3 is TGCGCCAGCAGCCCCCGAGACAGGGGTGGGGACTATGGCTACACCTTC. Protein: CASSPRDRGGDYGYTF.